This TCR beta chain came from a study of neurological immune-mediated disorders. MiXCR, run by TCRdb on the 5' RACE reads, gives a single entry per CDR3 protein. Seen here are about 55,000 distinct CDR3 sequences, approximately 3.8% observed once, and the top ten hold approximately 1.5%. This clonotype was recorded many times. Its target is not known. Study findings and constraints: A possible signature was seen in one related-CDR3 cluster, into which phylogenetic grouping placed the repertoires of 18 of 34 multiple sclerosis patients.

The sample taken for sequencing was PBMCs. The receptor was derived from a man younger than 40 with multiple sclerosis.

The CDR3: CASSFQGANTGELFF. The CDR3 region has the DNA TGTGCCAGCAGCTTTCAGGGGGCGAACACCGGGGAGCTGTTTTTT. This chain uses TRBV11-3 with TRBJ2-2; 7 bases are a match to TRBD1. This CDR3 has 15 residues. The ends lost 3 bases at V and 0 bases at J; junction bases unmatched: 1. The germline gives CDR1 SGHNT, CDR2 YENEEA.